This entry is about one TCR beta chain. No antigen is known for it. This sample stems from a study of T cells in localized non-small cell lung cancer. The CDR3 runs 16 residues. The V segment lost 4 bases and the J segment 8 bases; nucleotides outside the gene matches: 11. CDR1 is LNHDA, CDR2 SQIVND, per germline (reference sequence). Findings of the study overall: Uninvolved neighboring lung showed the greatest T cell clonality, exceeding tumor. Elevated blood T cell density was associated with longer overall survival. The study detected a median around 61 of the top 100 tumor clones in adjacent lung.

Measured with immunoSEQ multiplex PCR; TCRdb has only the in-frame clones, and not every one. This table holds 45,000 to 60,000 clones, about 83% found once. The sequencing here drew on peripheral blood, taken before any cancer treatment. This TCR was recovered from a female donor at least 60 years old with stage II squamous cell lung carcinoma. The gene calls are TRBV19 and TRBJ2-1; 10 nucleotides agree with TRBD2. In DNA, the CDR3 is TGTGCCAGTAGTAGCCTAGCGGGGGAAGCGTTCTATGAGCAGTTCTTC. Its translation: CASSSLAGEAFYEQFF.